The clone carrying this TCR beta chain was seen at least ten times. Its antigen is currently unknown. TCRdb itself ran the RT-PCR reads through MiXCR, one entry per CDR3 protein. In the table there are about 540,000 distinct CDR3 sequences, approximately 22% of which are singletons. This specimen belongs to a study of response to subunit inactivated influenza vaccine. Whole-study findings and limits: Few new T cells, the authors suggested, are recruited by each seasonal influenza vaccination.

These same records also appear under a second study, on T cells expressing NK-cell markers. That paper notes: Template switching by 5'RACE with UMIs generated the TCR beta cDNA. Sorting was restricted to alpha-beta TCR T cells by an anti-gamma-delta TCR antibody in several experiments. NKG2C+ dominant clonotype frequencies in 6 or 7 donors were roughly 1.0-7.5% of CD8+ T cells. The same clonotypes also predominated in the CD3+CD56-NKG2C+ fraction of a handful of donors.

The material sequenced was CD4+ T cells sorted from PBMCs, taken about 12 days after vaccination. The sequence came from a middle-aged man who received an inactivated influenza vaccine.

CDR3 amino acids: CASSLTPGQRFF. As DNA, the CDR3 is TGTGCCAGCAGTCTAACACCGGGCCAACGGTTCTTC. The genes are TRBV12-3 or TRBV12-4 and TRBJ2-1; D not resolved. The ends were cut back, 5 bases at V and 15 bases at J, with 17 bases in the middle. This CDR3 is 12 amino acids long.